The 28 T cell receptor beta chains in this list originate from one sample, sequenced in a study of glioma-infiltrating T cells. Amplification of TCR alpha and beta CDR3 regions from RNA used iRepertoire nested multiplex PCR. TCRdb re-analysed the multiplex PCR reads in MiXCR, keeping a single row per CDR3 protein. Of about 200,000 distinct CDR3 sequences in the sample, approximately 30% were seen once. The sample was glioma tissue, nonneoplastic brain tissue, or PBMCs (not recorded which). These TCRs come from a human donor with low-grade glioma or glioblastoma, undergoing nonglioma brain surgery, or in good health (not recorded which).

The rearrangement links TRBV25-1 to TRBJ2-7; D remains ambiguous. V was cut by 8 bases and J by 6 bases, with 14 bases left in between. Germline V gives CDR1 MGHDK, CDR2 SYGVNS. The CDR3 runs to 12 residues. The CDR3 here is CASPRSRGEQYF. The CDR3 DNA is TGTGCCAGCCCCCGGTCTCGAGGCGAGCAGTACTTC.

This chain connects TRBV4-2 to TRBJ1-1; TRBD1 might be the D (6 bases). In germline, CDR1 is LGHNA, CDR2 YNFKEQ. V was trimmed by 1 base and J by 1 base, leaving 10 bases between them. The CDR3 consists of 15 residues. Here the CDR3 reads CASSQVSQGNTEAFF. In DNA form, the CDR3 reads TGTGCCAGCAGCCAAGTCTCACAGGGGAACACTGAAGCTTTCTTT.

This clonotype was observed at least ten times. The chain employs TRBV7-2 and TRBJ2-3, with 7 bases lining up with TRBD2. The CDR3 sequence is 14 residues long. V dropped 5 bases and J dropped 4; count of bases not matched to a gene: 6. Germline-derived CDR1 and CDR2 are SGHTA and FQGNSA. Here the CDR3 reads CASSPGLDADTQYF. CDR3 nucleotide sequence: TGTGCCAGCAGCCCCGGACTAGATGCAGATACGCAGTATTTT.

In this sample, this clonotype turned up many times. V gene TRBV28 combines with J gene TRBJ2-7; D is ambiguous. With 5 bases removed from V and 2 bases from J, the gap between germline ends came to 4 bases. This CDR3 spans 11 amino acids. CDR1 and CDR2 from the germline V gene are MDHEN and SYDVKM. CDR3 nucleotide sequence: TGTGCCAGCAGTATGACCTACGAGCAGTACTTC. Its translation is CASSMTYEQYF.

Many counts were recorded for this clonotype. This chain connects TRBV20-1 to TRBJ2-7, with D perhaps TRBD1 (6 bases). V dropped 6 bases and J dropped 7 bases, with 25 bases sitting between them. Germline V gene data show CDR1 as DFQATT and CDR2 as SNEGSKA (reference sequence). The CDR3 spans 15 residues. The CDR3 region is CSALEGNRVNVEQYF. The CDR3 region has the DNA TGCAGTGCCCTAGAGGGTAACAGGGTTAACGTGGAGCAGTACTTC.

This clonotype was found once. The J gene is TRBJ1-4, the V gene TRBV5-1; D is perhaps TRBD1 (5 bases). CDR1 and CDR2 from the germline V gene are SGHRS and YFSETQ. This CDR3 has 15 residues. Trimming removed 2 bases from V and 0 bases from J, with 8 bases in between. This chain's CDR3 is CASSFRDATNEKLFF. CDR3 bases: TGCGCCAGCAGCTTCCGGGACGCAACTAATGAAAAACTGTTTTTT.

This clonotype was seen only once. This may be a read error, as it is one base from a much larger clone. The genes are TRBV4-1 and TRBJ1-1; D is undetermined. The germline gives CDR1 MGHRA, CDR2 YSYEKL. The CDR3 sequence is 14 residues long. The CDR3 coding sequence is TGCGCCAGCATCCAAGTCCCGCGGAACACTGAAGCTTTCTTT. Protein sequence: CASIQVPRNTEAFF.

The chain is built from TRBV29-1 and TRBJ2-7, with TRBD2 identical over 9 bases. The J segment lost 3 bases and the V segment lost 3 bases, leaving 6 bases of the junction unmatched. The CDR3 totals 14 residues. CDR1 and CDR2 from the germline V gene are SQVTM and ANQGSEA. CDR3 region: CSVDRREGIYEQYF. CDR3 DNA: TGCAGCGTTGATAGGCGGGAGGGCATCTACGAGCAGTACTTC.

This clonotype was counted only a few times. The rearrangement uses TRBV18 and TRBJ1-2; weak D call: TRBD1 (5 bases). Trimming took 0 bases from V and 6 from J, leaving 14 bases between them. CDR1 is KGHSH and CDR2 is LQKENI in the germline V gene. The CDR3 extends over 15 amino acids. CDR3 sequence (DNA): TGTGCCAGCTCACCACCCCCGGGGGTGAGGGATGGCTACACCTTC. The encoded protein is CASSPPPGVRDGYTF.

This clonotype was seen repeatedly, ten times or more. The rearrangement uses TRBV20-1 and TRBJ2-1; D gene unclear. Trimming shortened V by 0 bases and J by 4 bases, and 16 bases separated the two germline ends. The CDR3 extends over 16 amino acids. The germline V gene encodes CDR1 DFQATT and CDR2 SNEGSKA (reference sequence). The CDR3 bases are TGCAGTGCTAGAGATCCTGTGACTCCTAATTACAATGAGCAGTTCTTC. Translation gives CSARDPVTPNYNEQFF.

This clonotype was seen only a few times. The chain recombines TRBV29-1 with TRBJ2-5; D gene ambiguous. V lost 5 bases and J lost 4, with 8 bases in between. This CDR3 has 11 amino acids. The germline V gene has CDR1 SQVTM and CDR2 ANQGSEA. The CDR3 region is CSVPVPETQYF. DNA for the CDR3: TGCAGCGTTCCAGTTCCAGAGACCCAGTACTTC. Supplemented by reference TRBV29-1 and TRBJ2-5, the full variable domain reads SAVISQKPSRDICQRGTSLTIQCQVDSQVTMMFWYRQQPGQSLTLIATANQGSEATYESGFVIDKFPISRPNLTFSTLTVSNMSPEDSSIYLCSVPVPETQYFGPGTRLLVL.

This clonotype was seen many times. V usage is TRBV4-3 and J usage is TRBJ1-1; perhaps TRBD1 as D (6 bases). From germline, CDR1 is LGHNA and CDR2 YSLEER. This CDR3 is 14 amino acids long. Trimming left V 2 bases short and J 0 bases short, with 7 bases between. The CDR3 loop reads CASSQQGLNTEAFF. The CDR3 DNA follows: TGCGCCAGCAGCCAACAGGGGTTGAACACTGAAGCTTTCTTT.

In its sample, this clonotype was seen many times. In nucleotides, the CDR3 is TGCAGTGCTATTAGCGAAGGCTACAATGAGCAGTTCTTC. It translates to CSAISEGYNEQFF. The V call is TRBV20-1, the J call TRBJ2-1; D may be TRBD2 (5 bases). Trimming took off 4 bases at V and 3 bases at J, with 10 bases between the two ends. The CDR3 is 13 amino acids. Germline V gives CDR1 DFQATT, CDR2 SNEGSKA (reference sequence).

This clonotype was observed many times. The genes are TRBV7-2 and TRBJ2-5; maybe TRBD2 (6 bases). The V gene's germline CDR1 is SGHTA and CDR2 FQGNSA. V was pared by 5 bases and J by 7 bases, with 20 bases between. The CDR3 spans 15 residues. CDR3 in DNA: TGTGCCAGCAGCCCCACCCCGACTAGTGGGGGGACCCAGTACTTC. Its protein is CASSPTPTSGGTQYF.

There are many counts of this clonotype. The chain couples TRBV7-9 to TRBJ2-5; D unclear. Trimming cost V 1 base and J 5 bases, with 11 bases left between them. The CDR3 covers 14 residues. In germline, CDR1 is SEHNR, CDR2 FQNEAQ (reference sequence). CDR3 region: CASSLVPRDETQYF. The DNA for the CDR3 is TGTGCCAGCAGCTTAGTCCCAAGGGATGAGACCCAGTACTTC. Full variable domain (rest looked up from reference TRBV7-9 and TRBJ2-5): DTGVSQNPRHKITKRGQNVTFRCDPISEHNRLYWYRQTLGQGPEFLTYFQNEAQLEKSRLLSDRFSAERPKGSFSTLEIQRTEQGDSAMYLCASSLVPRDETQYFGPGTRLLVL.

With respect to this clonotype: This may arise from a read error, as a much more abundant clone is one base away. Given the absence of the conserved phenylalanine or tryptophan at the CDR3 end, a read error is likely. The chain links TRBV5-1 to TRBJ2-3, with TRBD2 matching 11 bases. The CDR3 totals 17 residues. Trimming removed 0 bases from V and 2 bases from J; junction bases left unmatched: 5. Germline CDR1 SGHRS, CDR2 YFSETQ. CDR3 coding DNA: TGCGCCAGCAGCTTGGTCCCGACTAGCGGGAACACAGATACGCAGTATTTA. This translates into CASSLVPTSGNTDTQYL.

This clonotype showed up many times. V is TRBV24-1 and J is TRBJ2-1, with D maybe TRBD1 (5 bases). This CDR3 is 12 amino acids long. The germline V gene encodes CDR1 KGHDR and CDR2 SFDVKD. The V end was cut by 4 bases, the J end by 5 bases, with 5 bases between. CDR3 sequence (DNA): TGTGCCACCAGTGACAGGGACAATGAGCAGTTCTTC. As protein: CATSDRDNEQFF.

V and J are TRBV3-1 and TRBJ1-1; D is uncertain. This CDR3 region has 14 residues. Trimming took off 6 bases at V and 3 bases at J, with 14 bases between the two ends. CDR1 and CDR2 from the germline V gene are LGHDT and YNNKEL (reference sequence). The CDR3 here is CASREGGRDTEAFF. CDR3 DNA: TGTGCCAGCAGGGAAGGCGGGAGGGACACTGAAGCTTTCTTT.

This clonotype was found once. A read error is possible here, since a much larger clone lies one base away. The V and J genes are TRBV29-1 and TRBJ2-3; 9 bases are a match to TRBD2. Germline values: CDR1 SQVTM, CDR2 ANQGSEA. The CDR3 has 14 residues. After removal of 6 bases from V and 7 bases from J, the junction contained 11 bases not matched to a gene. The CDR3 spells CSVISGRGAYTQYF. CDR3 in DNA: TGCAGCGTCATTAGCGGGAGAGGGGCATATACGCAGTATTTT.

This clonotype was recorded many times. The chain uses TRBV29-1 and TRBJ2-3, with D maybe TRBD1 (6 bases). Germline V gene lookup returns CDR1 SQVTM and CDR2 ANQGSEA. This CDR3 region has 12 residues. The V gene lost 6 bases and the J gene lost 7 bases, with 14 bases spanning the gap. This CDR3 reads CSVVQGMNTQYF. The CDR3 region has the DNA TGCAGCGTCGTGCAGGGGATGAATACGCAGTATTTT.

This clonotype was recorded at least ten times. A read error may account for a junction end that differs from germline. The rearrangement uses TRBV6-4 and TRBJ1-5; D unclear. The CDR3 sequence is 17 residues long. Looked up from germline, CDR1 is MRHNA and CDR2 is SNTAGT. The CDR3: CTSSQNLDPYSNQPQHF. The CDR3 nucleotides are TGTACCAGCAGCCAAAACCTGGACCCCTATAGCAATCAGCCCCAGCATTTT.

This clonotype was seen at least ten times. The chain uses TRBV20-1 and TRBJ2-3; maybe TRBD2 (6 bases). V was pared by 1 base and J by 1 base, with 9 bases between. Germline CDR1 reads DFQATT; CDR2 reads SNEGSKA (reference sequence). The CDR3 is 14 residues long. CDR3 loop: CSARVAGRTDTQYF. The CDR3 DNA sequence: TGCAGTGCTAGAGTGGCGGGACGCACAGATACGCAGTATTTT.

V usage is TRBV7-2 and J usage is TRBJ2-3; no firm D call. The CDR3 runs to 14 residues. V lost 5 bases and J lost 4, with 13 bases in between. In germline, CDR1 is SGHTA, CDR2 FQGNSA. The CDR3 DNA is TGTGCCAGCAGCGACCGGGCCCAGCCAGATACGCAGTATTTT. Protein: CASSDRAQPDTQYF.

There are many counts of this clonotype. This rearrangement joins TRBV27 to TRBJ1-6; D not certain. The germline V gene encodes CDR1 MNHEY and CDR2 SMNVEV (reference sequence). V lost 3 bases to trimming and J lost 5 bases, with 8 bases between them. The CDR3 has 14 amino acids. For the CDR3, the DNA is TGTGCCAGCAGTTTGGGCGGGAATAATTCACCCCTCCACTTT. Protein: CASSLGGNNSPLHF.

About this clonotype itself: This may stem from a read error, because a much larger clone lies one nucleotide away. The chain combines TRBV12-3 or TRBV12-4 with TRBJ2-5; D possibly corresponds to TRBD1 (5 bases). Between the trimmed V and J ends, which lost 3 bases and 7 bases, there was a span of 12 bases. This CDR3 comprises 13 residues. The CDR3 DNA is TGTGCCAGCAGTTTTCAGGGTGAAGGGACCCAGTACTTC. Amino acid sequence: CASSFQGEGTQYF.

This clonotype showed up many times. The chain recombines TRBV27 with TRBJ2-5; TRBD1 might be the D (6 bases). The CDR3 loop spans 13 amino acids. CDR1 is MNHEY, CDR2 SMNVEV, per germline (reference sequence). V dropped 5 bases and J dropped 7 bases, with 14 bases sitting between them. CDR3 in amino acids: CASSVTGGATQYF. Here the CDR3 DNA reads TGTGCCAGCAGTGTGACAGGAGGTGCGACCCAGTACTTC.

The count of this clonotype is one. One base away lies a much larger clone, so this may be a sequencing read error. The chain links TRBV5-1 to TRBJ1-2; 7 bases fit TRBD1. Germline V lookup: CDR1 SGHRS, CDR2 YFSETQ. The CDR3 covers 13 residues. The CDR3 here is CASSQGGDYGHTF. CDR3 coding DNA: TGCGCCAGCAGCCAGGGGGGAGACTATGGCCACACCTTC. Supplemented by reference TRBV5-1 and TRBJ1-2, the full variable domain reads KAGVTQTPRYLIKTRGQQVTLSCSPISGHRSVSWYQQTPGQGLQFLFEYFSETQRNKGNFPGRFSGRQFSNSRSEMNVSTLELGDSALYLCASSQGGDYGHTFGSGTRLTVV.

This clonotype occurred many times. This chain uses TRBV7-2 with TRBJ2-5; D ambiguous. Trimming cost V 1 base and J 9 bases, with 6 bases left between them. The germline V gene has CDR1 SGHTA and CDR2 FQGNSA. The CDR3 has 11 amino acids. The chain's CDR3 is CASSLGRAQYF. In DNA form, the CDR3 reads TGTGCCAGCAGCTTAGGCCGGGCCCAGTACTTC.